This T cell receptor beta chain was recovered during a study of technical replicates of blood from a few donors. TCRdb's table, derived via immunoSEQ multiplex PCR, lists solely in-frame clones and lacks some. This sample yields about 93,000 clones, of which roughly 96% are seen a single time; 0.2% to 0.3% belongs to the top ten. Sequencing input: T cells isolated from PBMCs. This sequence was found in a human donor in good health.

The CDR3 DNA reads TGTGCCAGCAGCCAAGTGGGCGGGGGGACCATCAATGAGCAGTTCTTC. Amino acid sequence: CASSQVGGGTINEQFF. This chain uses TRBV4-2 with TRBJ2-1, with TRBD2 identical over 8 bases. CDR3 length equals 16 residues. CDR1 LGHNA and CDR2 YNFKEQ come from the germline V gene. V gave up 1 base and J gave up 6 bases; unmatched junction bases: 8.